The 27 T cell receptor beta chains reported below all come from one sample, sequenced in a study of CXCR3-negative and CXCR3-positive naive CD8 T cells. General study results and limits: A higher hydrophobicity marked the TRB CDR3s of CXCR3-positive naive cells versus CXCR3-negative naive cells.

The TRB cDNA libraries were prepared by 5' RACE with UMI labels. TCRdb derives one entry per CDR3 protein from the 5' RACE reads, leaving out DNA. The record lists some 150,000 distinct CDR3 sequences, of which the ten most abundant hold approximately 0.4%. These receptors' targets are unknown. The sequenced sample consisted of naive CXCR3+ CD8+ T cells from blood. Subset defined: CD45RO-CCR7+CD27+CD95- naive CD8+ T cells expressing CXCR3 (TNR3+). The receptors derive from a human donor in good health. Some clones in this sample may be carry-over from other donors' samples.

V and J are TRBV7-8 and TRBJ2-2; TCRdb lists TRBD1, though no DNA is available to test this call. CDR1 SGHVS and CDR2 FQNEAQ come from the germline V gene. CDR3 length: 17 residues. CDR3 sequence: CASSPPRGRGRDWELFF.

The chain recombines TRBV15 with TRBJ2-7; TCRdb reports TRBD1, a call that lacks DNA to check it against. The CDR3 covers 18 residues. CDR1 LNHNV and CDR2 YYDKDF come from the germline V gene (reference sequence). The CDR3 protein is CATSRGSNTGTASREQYF. The entire variable domain, with the rest obtained from reference TRBV15 and TRBJ2-7, is as follows: DAMVIQNPRYQVTQFGKPVTLSCSQTLNHNVMYWYQQKSSQAPKLLFHYYDKDFNNEADTPDNFQSRRPNTSFCFLDIRSPGLGDTAMYLCATSRGSNTGTASREQYFGPGTRLTVT.

This sequence joins TRBV6-2 or TRBV6-3 and TRBJ2-7. The CDR3 totals 15 residues. CDR1 MNHEY and CDR2 SVGEGT come from the germline V gene. The CDR3: CASSYFRTSPYEQYF.

The chain couples TRBV7-9 to TRBJ2-2; the D call from TCRdb, TRBD1, cannot be confirmed without DNA. Germline V gene sequence: CDR1 SEHNR, CDR2 FQNEAQ (reference sequence). The CDR3 has 14 amino acids. The CDR3 spells CASSRDRGTGELFF.

The chain recombines TRBV5-1 with TRBJ2-5; TCRdb designates TRBD2, a call that cannot be tested without DNA. The V gene's germline CDR1 is SGHRS and CDR2 YFSETQ. The CDR3 is 15 residues long. CDR3 loop: CASAYSAGGQETQYF.

J is TRBJ2-3 and V is TRBV5-1; TCRdb indicates TRBD1, and absent DNA this call remains unverified. The CDR3 extends over 14 amino acids. Germline V gives CDR1 SGHRS, CDR2 YFSETQ. CDR3 in amino acids: CASSPYLFMDTQYF.

The CDR3: CASGFEAGGPDEQFF. The chain combines TRBV28 with TRBJ2-1; the TCRdb D gene call, TRBD2, has no DNA to confirm it. The CDR3 loop spans 15 amino acids. CDR1 is MDHEN, CDR2 SYDVKM, per germline.

The chain employs TRBV2 and TRBJ2-1; as DNA is missing, the TRBD2 call by TCRdb cannot be tested. The germline V gene encodes CDR1 SNHLY and CDR2 FYNNEI. The CDR3 covers 18 residues. The CDR3 sequence: CASRILAGEPSSYNEQFF.

The chain uses TRBV28 and TRBJ2-1; TCRdb selects TRBD1, and the lack of DNA leaves this call unchecked. The germline V gene has CDR1 MDHEN and CDR2 SYDVKM. This CDR3 is 15 amino acids long. CDR3 amino acids: CASSPIAGASGEQFF.

The rearrangement joins TRBV2 to TRBJ2-2; with no DNA, the TCRdb D assignment of TRBD1 cannot be verified. Germline CDR1 is SNHLY and CDR2 is FYNNEI. The CDR3 runs to 13 residues. The CDR3 loop reads CASRDQNTGELFF. Based on the CDR3 plus reference TRBV2 and TRBJ2-2, the full variable domain is EPEVTQTPSHQVTQMGQEVILRCVPISNHLYFYWYRQILGQKVEFLVSFYNNEISEKSEIFDDQFSVERPDGSNFTLKIRSTKLEDSAMYFCASRDQNTGELFFGEGSRLTVL.

V gene TRBV19 combines with J gene TRBJ2-1. CDR1 and CDR2 (germline): LNHDA, SQIVND (reference sequence). There are 12 residues in the CDR3. CDR3 in amino acids: CASSMGSNEQLF.

J is TRBJ1-2 and V is TRBV12-5; the D gene TCRdb calls, TRBD1, cannot be checked with no DNA. CDR3 length: 13 residues. Germline V lookup: CDR1 LGHNT, CDR2 FRNRAP. The CDR3 reads CASGFAGPYGYTF.

J is TRBJ2-2 and V is TRBV20-1; TCRdb calls TRBD1, which cannot be checked without DNA. Germline V gives CDR1 DFQATT, CDR2 SNEGSKA (reference sequence). The CDR3 is 15 amino acids. CDR3 amino acids: CSASSMGHNTGELFF.

This CDR3 is CASSLWTGFDEQYF. This rearrangement joins TRBV28 to TRBJ2-7; there is no DNA to check the TCRdb D call of TRBD1. CDR3 size: 14 residues. Looked up from germline, CDR1 is MDHEN and CDR2 is SYDVKM.

The V gene is TRBV7-9, the J gene TRBJ1-5. Germline lookup yields CDR1 SEHNR and CDR2 FQNEAQ (reference sequence). The CDR3 runs 13 residues. The CDR3: CASTTDRREPQHF.

V and J are TRBV5-5 and TRBJ2-7. The germline CDR1 and CDR2 sequences are SGHKS and YYEKEE (reference sequence). The CDR3 spans 14 residues. The chain's CDR3 is CASSLGLTPYEQYF.

The CDR3 loop reads CASSPGLQFEQYF. This chain joins TRBV7-2 and TRBJ2-7; without DNA, the TCRdb call of TRBD2 cannot be checked. Per germline, CDR1 SGHTA and CDR2 FQGNSA. The CDR3 has 13 amino acids.

The chain combines TRBV7-9 with TRBJ2-1; TCRdb returns TRBD2, unconfirmable since there is no DNA. Germline assignment: CDR1 SEHNR and CDR2 FQNEAQ (reference sequence). The CDR3 has 15 amino acids. The CDR3 loop is CASSSTKEGYNERFF. Looking up the rest from reference TRBV7-9 and TRBJ2-1 gives the full variable domain: DTGVSQNPRHKITKRGQNVTFRCDPISEHNRLYWYRQTLGQGPEFLTYFQNEAQLEKSRLLSDRFSAERPKGSFSTLEIQRTEQGDSAMYLCASSSTKEGYNERFFGPGTRLTVL.

V and J are TRBV7-8 and TRBJ2-2; absent DNA, TCRdb's TRBD2 call cannot be checked. Germline V lookup: CDR1 SGHVS, CDR2 FQNEAQ. The CDR3 length is 14 residues. CDR3 sequence: CASSTGPSTGELFF.

The rearrangement uses TRBV21-1 and TRBJ2-3; TCRdb names TRBD1, which stays unverified in the absence of DNA. TRBV21-1 is flagged as a pseudogene. This CDR3 region has 16 residues. Here the CDR3 reads CASSNRRGKSTDTQYF.

The rearrangement links TRBV6-4 to TRBJ2-5; TCRdb designates TRBD2, a call that cannot be tested without DNA. Germline V lookup: CDR1 MRHNA, CDR2 SNTAGT. The CDR3 length is 18 residues. CDR3: CARPLRAGGRETQETQYF.

The J gene is TRBJ1-1, the V gene TRBV6-5; absent DNA, TCRdb's TRBD1 call cannot be checked. This CDR3 has 15 amino acids. Germline V gene sequence: CDR1 MNHEY, CDR2 SVGAGI. CDR3 in amino acids: CASSYDSPVDTEAFF.

J is TRBJ2-7 and V is TRBV28; the TCRdb call, TRBD1, lacks DNA for checking. CDR1 is MDHEN, CDR2 SYDVKM, per germline. The CDR3 runs to 15 residues. CDR3 amino acids: CASSLWRDSSYEQYF.

CDR3 loop: CASSVGFWGHTTNYEQYF. The rearrangement links TRBV5-1 to TRBJ2-7; TCRdb reports TRBD1, a call that lacks DNA to check it against. Germline assignment: CDR1 SGHRS and CDR2 YFSETQ. The CDR3 totals 18 residues.

The chain carries TRBV27 and TRBJ2-3; TCRdb gives TRBD2 as the D gene, but with no DNA this cannot be confirmed. The CDR3 runs to 15 residues. Per germline, CDR1 MNHEY and CDR2 SMNVEV (reference sequence). The CDR3 region is CASSRGLAGTDTQYF.

The rearrangement links TRBV10-3 to TRBJ1-2; TCRdb gives TRBD1 as the D gene, but with no DNA this cannot be confirmed. The V gene's germline CDR1 is ENHRY and CDR2 SYGVKD. The CDR3 extends over 15 amino acids. The CDR3 protein is CAISEREQGDYGYTF.

This sequence joins TRBV29-1 and TRBJ1-3. CDR1 is SQVTM and CDR2 is ANQGSEA in the germline V gene. This CDR3 contains 14 residues. CDR3 amino acids: CSVQMGTTGNTIYF.